The clone carrying this T cell receptor (beta chain) was counted a single time. This CDR3 is built from 15 residues. Germline V gives CDR1 LNHDA, CDR2 SQIVND (reference sequence). V was trimmed by 6 bases and J by 5 bases, leaving 18 bases between them. The data were taken from a study of control samples from healthy donors and cancer patients. Profiling relied on immunoSEQ multiplex PCR, and the TCRdb table lists in-frame clones only, not all of them. The table shows about 190,000 clones, with approximately 91% occurring only once. The sequenced sample was blood. The V gene is TRBV19, the J gene TRBJ2-3; D gene unclear. This TCR derives from a man aged 25 to 40 in good health. The CDR3 sequence: CASSPVGVSGDTQYF. CDR3 DNA sequence: TGTGCCAGTAGCCCCGTCGGCGTGTCTGGAGATACGCAGTATTTT.